One sample yielded the 15 T cell receptor beta chains listed below, sequenced in a study of blood T cell repertoires in COVID-19 (dated by TCRdb to between 2020 and 2021). Library preparation employed the immunoSEQ multiplex PCR assay. Held by TCRdb, this immuneACCESS table contains in-frame sequences only and omits some clones. Under half of the omission traces to an unresolved V gene where checked; the cause of the rest is unknown. The sample contains 450,000 to 500,000 clones, roughly 87% of them found a single time. The ten top clones hold roughly 0.7% of the sample. The specimen was PBMCs or T cells enriched from blood (not recorded which). These receptors all stem from a woman aged 18-29 years who had recovered from COVID-19.

This chain uses TRBV21-1 with TRBJ2-3; no DNA check was done on the table's D call, TRBD1. TRBV21-1 is labeled a pseudogene. The CDR3 loop spans 14 amino acids. Here the CDR3 DNA reads TGTGCCAGCAGCTCCCAGGCTCACACAGATACGCAGTATTTT. Its protein product is CASSSQAHTDTQYF.

This clone appeared a single time. The chain joins TRBV19 to TRBJ1-3; TRBD1 agrees at 7 bases. The CDR3 consists of 15 residues. Trimming cost V 9 bases and J 0 bases; bases outside gene matches: 8. CDR1 LNHDA and CDR2 SQIVND come from the germline V gene (reference sequence). CDR3 in DNA: TGTGCCAGCCAGATTGGGACAGCCTCTGGAAACACCATATATTTT. This codes for CASQIGTASGNTIYF.

V usage is TRBV27 and J usage is TRBJ1-5; 8 bases map to TRBD1. Germline CDR1 is MNHEY and CDR2 is SMNVEV (reference sequence). CDR3 size: 17 residues. J gave up 0 bases and V 6 bases, and 10 bases lay outside the gene matches. The CDR3 spells CASRAWQGASSNQPQHF. DNA of the CDR3: TGTGCCAGCAGGGCCTGGCAGGGGGCTTCTAGCAATCAGCCCCAGCATTTT.

The rearrangement links TRBV6-6 to TRBJ1-6; TRBD1 agrees at 8 bases. V shed 6 bases, J shed 7 bases, and the junction held 8 bases outside the gene matches. This CDR3 has 15 residues. In germline, CDR1 is MNHNY, CDR2 SVGAGI (reference sequence). The CDR3 region is CASRGERQGNSPLHF. CDR3 DNA sequence: TGTGCCAGCAGAGGCGAGAGACAGGGGAATTCACCCCTCCACTTT.

V gene TRBV12-5 combines with J gene TRBJ1-3, with 10 bases fitting TRBD1. The junction had 5 bases not matched to a gene; V was cut back by 4 bases and J by 2 bases. Germline V gene data show CDR1 as LGHNT and CDR2 as FRNRAP. The CDR3 is made up of 16 amino acids. The CDR3 sequence is CASGSDRGNPGNTIYF. The CDR3 DNA reads as TGTGCTAGTGGTTCGGACAGGGGGAACCCTGGAAACACCATATATTTT.

This chain's CDR3 is CASSFGIDSFNNEQFF. The CDR3 region has the DNA TGTGCCAGCAGCTTCGGAATAGACAGCTTTAACAATGAGCAGTTCTTC. The chain combines TRBV11-2 with TRBJ2-1; TRBD1 is a possible D gene (5 bases). Germline V lookup: CDR1 SGHAT, CDR2 FQNNGV. There are 16 residues in the CDR3. Trimming removed 3 bases at V and 5 bases at J, with 17 bases between. The whole variable domain, filled in from reference TRBV11-2 and TRBJ2-1, reads EAGVAQSPRYKIIEKRQSVAFWCNPISGHATLYWYQQILGQGPKLLIQFQNNGVVDDSQLPKDRFSAERLKGVDSTLKIQPAKLEDSAVYLCASSFGIDSFNNEQFFGPGTRLTVL.

The V call is TRBV7-9, the J call TRBJ2-3; D remains unclear. The CDR3 is made up of 15 amino acids. Germline V CDR1 and CDR2: SEHNR, FQNEAQ (reference sequence). The V end was cut by 1 base, the J end by 2 bases, with 10 bases between. Here the CDR3 reads CASSLVRVATDTQYF. The CDR3 DNA sequence: TGTGCCAGCAGCTTAGTACGGGTAGCCACAGATACGCAGTATTTT. Full variable domain (outside the CDR3, taken from reference TRBV7-9 and TRBJ2-3): DTGVSQNPRHKITKRGQNVTFRCDPISEHNRLYWYRQTLGQGPEFLTYFQNEAQLEKSRLLSDRFSAERPKGSFSTLEIQRTEQGDSAMYLCASSLVRVATDTQYFGPGTRLTVL.

J is TRBJ1-5 and V is TRBV5-5; D might be TRBD1 (6 bases). V was pared by 1 base and J by 4 bases, with 12 bases between. Looked up from germline, CDR1 is SGHKS and CDR2 is YYEKEE (reference sequence). The CDR3 has 15 residues. The CDR3 nucleotides are TGTGCCAGCAGCTTGACAGGGCCCGAAAATCAGCCCCAGCATTTT. Translation gives CASSLTGPENQPQHF. The full variable domain, completed using reference TRBV5-5 and TRBJ1-5, is DAGVTQSPTHLIKTRGQQVTLRCSPISGHKSVSWYQQVLGQGPQFIFQYYEKEERGRGNFPDRFSARQFPNYSSELNVNALLLGDSALYLCASSLTGPENQPQHFGDGTRLSIL.

This chain uses TRBV2 with TRBJ2-1, with 7 bases lining up with TRBD2. V was pared by 6 bases and J by 6 bases, with 8 bases of the junction left unmatched. This CDR3 region has 14 residues. The germline CDR1 and CDR2 sequences are SNHLY and FYNNEI. The CDR3 DNA sequence: TGTGCCAGCAGGGGAGGACTAGTCGGCAATGAGCAGTTCTTC. Translated, it gives CASRGGLVGNEQFF.

V usage is TRBV6-5 and J usage is TRBJ1-2, with D perhaps matching TRBD1 (5 bases). Trimming pared 0 bases from V and 4 bases from J, leaving 15 bases between. The germline V gene has CDR1 MNHEY and CDR2 SVGAGI. The CDR3 has 16 amino acids. The CDR3 sequence: CASSYSRDGPTYGYTF. In DNA form, the CDR3 reads TGTGCCAGCAGTTACTCGCGGGACGGCCCTACCTATGGCTACACCTTC.

This clone was picked up a small number of times. J is TRBJ2-3 and V is TRBV30, with 9 nucleotides matching TRBD2. The CDR3 length is 14 residues. CDR1 GTSNPN and CDR2 SVGIG come from the germline V gene (reference sequence). Trimming at V came to 8 bases and at J to 3 bases, leaving 9 bases not matched to a gene. The CDR3 is CAGGRGGGTDTQYF. As DNA, the CDR3 is TGTGCCGGAGGACGCGGGGGGGGAACAGATACGCAGTATTTT.

This clone was observed a handful of times. The rearrangement uses TRBV3-1 (or the pseudogene TRBV3-2) and TRBJ2-2; 9 nucleotides agree with TRBD1. Germline CDR1 is LGHDT and CDR2 is YNNKEL (reference sequence). J was trimmed by 12 bases and V by 5 bases; bases with no gene match: 16. The CDR3 runs 16 residues. Here the CDR3 reads CASSGVSGQGSLQLFF. The CDR3 nucleotides read TGTGCCAGCAGCGGGGTCTCGGGACAGGGAAGCTTACAGCTGTTTTTT.

V gene TRBV6-5 combines with J gene TRBJ1-2; 10 bases are a match to TRBD1. Losses at the gene ends were 6 bases for V and 3 bases for J; bases not matched to a gene: 7. The CDR3 contains 15 residues. In germline, CDR1 is MNHEY, CDR2 SVGAGI. The CDR3 region is CASSITTGGYYGYTF. For the CDR3, the DNA is TGTGCCAGCAGCATCACGACAGGGGGCTACTATGGCTACACCTTC.

This rearrangement joins TRBV19 to TRBJ1-5; possibly TRBD1 for D (6 bases). Germline values: CDR1 LNHDA, CDR2 SQIVND (reference sequence). The CDR3 has 13 residues. V lost 8 bases to trimming and J lost 1 base, with 9 bases between them. The CDR3 nucleotides read TGTGCCAGTCGGACAGTGAGCAATCAGCCCCAGCATTTT. It yields the protein CASRTVSNQPQHF.

This clone has a single count. The chain couples TRBV19 to TRBJ1-5, with D perhaps matching TRBD1 (5 bases). The V and J ends lost 5 bases and 2 bases respectively, with 7 bases between them. Looked up from germline, CDR1 is LNHDA and CDR2 is SQIVND (reference sequence). This CDR3 has 13 residues. This chain's CDR3 is CASSPQGNQPQHF. For the CDR3, the DNA is TGTGCCAGTAGTCCACAGGGCAATCAGCCCCAGCATTTT.